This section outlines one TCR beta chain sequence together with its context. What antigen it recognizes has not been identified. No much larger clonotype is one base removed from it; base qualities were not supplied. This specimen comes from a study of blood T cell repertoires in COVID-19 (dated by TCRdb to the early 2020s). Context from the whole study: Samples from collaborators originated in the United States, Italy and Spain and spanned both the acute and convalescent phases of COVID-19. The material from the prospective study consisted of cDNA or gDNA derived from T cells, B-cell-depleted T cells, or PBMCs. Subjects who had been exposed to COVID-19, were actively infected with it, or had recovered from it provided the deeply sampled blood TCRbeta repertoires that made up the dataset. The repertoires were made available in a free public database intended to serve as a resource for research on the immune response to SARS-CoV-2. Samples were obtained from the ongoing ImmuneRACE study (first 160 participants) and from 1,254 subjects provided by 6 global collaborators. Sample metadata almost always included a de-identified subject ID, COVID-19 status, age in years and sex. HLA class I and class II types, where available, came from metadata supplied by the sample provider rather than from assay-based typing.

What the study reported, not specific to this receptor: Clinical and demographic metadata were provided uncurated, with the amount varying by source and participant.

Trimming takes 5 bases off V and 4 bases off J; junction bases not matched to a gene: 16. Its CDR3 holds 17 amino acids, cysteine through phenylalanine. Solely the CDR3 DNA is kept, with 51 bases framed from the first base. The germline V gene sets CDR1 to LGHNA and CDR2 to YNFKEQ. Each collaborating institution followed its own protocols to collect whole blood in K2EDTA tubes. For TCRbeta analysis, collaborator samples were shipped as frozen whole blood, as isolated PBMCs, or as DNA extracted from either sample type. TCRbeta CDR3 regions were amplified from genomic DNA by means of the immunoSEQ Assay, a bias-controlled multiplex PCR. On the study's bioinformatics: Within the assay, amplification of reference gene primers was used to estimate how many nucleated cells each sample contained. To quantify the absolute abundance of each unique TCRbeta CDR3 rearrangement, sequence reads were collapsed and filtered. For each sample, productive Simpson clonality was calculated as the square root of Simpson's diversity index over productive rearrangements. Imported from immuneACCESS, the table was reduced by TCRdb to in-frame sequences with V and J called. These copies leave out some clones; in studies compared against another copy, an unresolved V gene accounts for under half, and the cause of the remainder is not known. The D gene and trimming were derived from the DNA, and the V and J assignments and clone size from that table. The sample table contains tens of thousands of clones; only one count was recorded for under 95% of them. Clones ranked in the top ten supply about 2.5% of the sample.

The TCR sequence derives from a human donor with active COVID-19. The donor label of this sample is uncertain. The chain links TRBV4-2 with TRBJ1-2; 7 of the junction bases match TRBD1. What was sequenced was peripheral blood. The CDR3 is CASSTTPGDSHLYGYTF. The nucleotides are TGTGCCAGCAGCACGACGCCTGGGGACAGTCATCTCTATGGCTACACCTTC.